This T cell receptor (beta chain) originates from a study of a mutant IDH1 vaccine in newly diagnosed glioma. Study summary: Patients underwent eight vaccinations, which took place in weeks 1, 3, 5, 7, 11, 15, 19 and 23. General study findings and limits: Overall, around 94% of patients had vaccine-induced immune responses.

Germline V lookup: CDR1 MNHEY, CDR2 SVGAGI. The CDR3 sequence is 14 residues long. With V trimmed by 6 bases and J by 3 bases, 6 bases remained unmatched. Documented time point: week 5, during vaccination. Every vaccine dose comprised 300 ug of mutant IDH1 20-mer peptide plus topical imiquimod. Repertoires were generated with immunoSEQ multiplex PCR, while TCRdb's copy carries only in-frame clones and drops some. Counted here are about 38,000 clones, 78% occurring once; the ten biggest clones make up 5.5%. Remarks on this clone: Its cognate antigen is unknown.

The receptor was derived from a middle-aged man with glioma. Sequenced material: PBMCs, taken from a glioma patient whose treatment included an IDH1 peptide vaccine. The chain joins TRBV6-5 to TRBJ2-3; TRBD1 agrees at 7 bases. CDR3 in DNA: TGTGCCAGCAGCGACAGGGTTGCAACAGATACGCAGTATTTT. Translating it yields CASSDRVATDTQYF.